This T cell receptor beta chain came from a study of regulatory T cells in long-lasting Graves disease. V shed 9 bases and J shed 1 base, with 21 bases lying between them. The germline V gene encodes CDR1 MDHEN and CDR2 SYDVKM. This CDR3 is built from 16 residues. For TCR beta, libraries came from iRepertoire HTBI primers and Arm-PCR of CDR3 regions. Using its own MiXCR run on the multiplex PCR reads, TCRdb lists one record per CDR3 protein. This table holds over 400,000 distinct CDR3 sequences, around 15% found once. Time point indicated: newly diagnosed GD, antithyroid drugs for less than 3 months. PBMCs were the source of the RNA used for TCR sequencing. This clonotype was seen more than once but under ten times. This sample was shared with a second study, whose subject was T cells in Graves' hyperthyroidism and ophthalmopathy. Per that study: Patients aged 18 to 65 had newly diagnosed hyperthyroidism lasting under 2 months. Before onset, ophthalmopathy was predicted by the model a median 6.5 months earlier.

This TCR was recovered from a woman aged 50 to 65 with Graves disease. The chain links TRBV28 to TRBJ2-5; tentative D call: TRBD2 (6 bases). Specimen: peripheral blood mononuclear cells (PBMCs), collected at new diagnosis, from a patient treated with antithyroid drugs. CDR3 sequence (DNA): TGTGCCAGTAACCCCCGGGAGCGGTATCCCCAAGAGACCCAGTACTTC. Its protein product is CASNPRERYPQETQYF. Combining the CDR3 with reference TRBV28 and TRBJ2-5 gives the whole variable domain DVKVTQSSRYLVKRTGEKVFLECVQDMDHENMFWYRQDPGLGLRLIYFSYDVKMKEKGDIPEGYSVSREKKERFSLILESASTNQTSMYLCASNPRERYPQETQYFGPGTRLLVL.